This T cell receptor beta chain was sequenced for a study of human T cells and chemical hapten exposure. With V trimmed by 4 bases and J by 7 bases, 5 bases remained unmatched. The CDR3 sequence is 13 residues long. CDR1 and CDR2 from the germline V gene are SGDLS and YYNGEE. Unfractionated whole blood yielded the extracted total RNA. With respect to this clonotype: Its specificity is not known.

MiXCR was run by TCRdb on the 5' RACE reads, yielding one entry per CDR3 protein. The repertoire holds over 70,000 distinct CDR3 sequences, with 15% as singletons. The study, taken as a whole, reports: There was no change with DPC sensitization in TCRs above 1 in 1000 frequency.

This TCR was sampled from a female donor in good health. V gene TRBV9 combines with J gene TRBJ2-4, with 7 bases that match TRBD1. DNA of the CDR3: TGTGCCAGCAGCTCCGGGACAGAGAACATTCAGTACTTC. Translating gives CASSSGTENIQYF.